These 23 T cell receptor beta chains share one sample of origin, sequenced in a study of OX40 agonist ivuxolimab in advanced cancers. Libraries were built with the immunoSEQ multiplex PCR assay. TCRdb's version of the immuneACCESS table is confined to in-frame rearrangements and falls short of the full clone set. An unresolved V gene accounts for under half of the shortfall where checked; the remainder is of unknown origin. The sample table holds fewer than 95,000 clones, of which roughly four fifths were seen once. Of the sample, approximately 7% is held by the ten largest clones. The sequencing used CD4+ or CD8+ T cells sorted from blood, collected in a trial of the OX40 agonist ivuxolimab. These receptor sequences come from an adult with an advanced solid tumor such as melanoma, head and neck, liver or kidney cancer.

The chain carries TRBV7-9 and TRBJ2-7; TRBD1 agrees at 11 bases. From germline, CDR1 is SEHNR and CDR2 FQNEAQ (reference sequence). With 5 bases clipped from V and 2 bases from J, the junction kept 8 bases outside the gene matches. This CDR3 contains 16 residues. The CDR3 DNA is TGTGCCAGCAGCCCAACAACGGGACAGGGGGCCTACGAGCAGTACTTC. The encoded protein is CASSPTTGQGAYEQYF.

The chain recombines TRBV19 with TRBJ1-5; D call uncertain. Germline V gives CDR1 LNHDA, CDR2 SQIVND (reference sequence). The CDR3 spans 14 residues. V was clipped by 2 bases and J by 6 bases, with 11 bases between them. The CDR3 nucleotides read TGTGCCAGTAGTATACGTGGAGGAGGTCAGCCCCAGCATTTT. Translation: CASSIRGGGQPQHF. Using reference TRBV19 and TRBJ1-5 for the parts outside the CDR3, the full variable domain is DGGITQSPKYLFRKEGQNVTLSCEQNLNHDAMYWYRQDPGQGLRLIYYSQIVNDFQKGDIAEGYSVSREKKESFPLTVTSAQKNPTAFYLCASSIRGGGQPQHFGDGTRLSIL.

The rearrangement joins TRBV28 to TRBJ1-1, with 7 bases lining up with TRBD1. Germline V gene sequence: CDR1 MDHEN, CDR2 SYDVKM. The V segment lost 2 bases and the J segment 10 bases; nucleotides outside the gene matches: 4. This CDR3 is 12 amino acids long. The CDR3 reads CASSLQGVAAFF. In DNA, the CDR3 is TGTGCCAGCAGTTTACAGGGGGTAGCAGCTTTCTTT. The full variable domain, with the rest looked up from reference TRBV28 and TRBJ1-1, is DVKVTQSSRYLVKRTGEKVFLECVQDMDHENMFWYRQDPGLGLRLIYFSYDVKMKEKGDIPEGYSVSREKKERFSLILESASTNQTSMYLCASSLQGVAAFFGQGTRLTVV.

The rearrangement links TRBV30 to TRBJ2-4; TRBD1 agrees at 8 bases. After removal of 5 bases from V and 4 bases from J, the junction contained 7 bases not matched to a gene. Germline CDR1 is GTSNPN and CDR2 is SVGIG (reference sequence). This CDR3 is built from 14 residues. This chain's CDR3 is CAWYQGAGKNIQYF. DNA for the CDR3: TGTGCCTGGTATCAGGGGGCTGGGAAAAACATTCAGTACTTC. The full variable domain, in which reference TRBV30 and TRBJ2-4 provide the parts outside the CDR3, is SQTIHQWPATLVQPVGSPLSLECTVEGTSNPNLYWYRQAAGRGLQLLFYSVGIGQISSEVPQNLSASRPQDRQFILSSKKLLLSDSGFYLCAWYQGAGKNIQYFGAGTRLSVL.

The chain carries TRBV5-1 and TRBJ2-5; no clear D. This CDR3 has 14 residues. CDR1 and CDR2 from the germline V gene are SGHRS and YFSETQ. V was trimmed by 4 bases and J by 4 bases, leaving 14 bases between them. CDR3 coding DNA: TGCGCCAGCAGCCCGGAACGGCGTCGAGAGACCCAGTACTTC. Translated, it gives CASSPERRRETQYF.

DNA of the CDR3: TGTGCCAGCAGCCCACACTCCCTGGGGGCAGGGCGCGGCACCGGGGAGCTGTTTTTT. This sequence encodes CASSPHSLGAGRGTGELFF. The chain uses TRBV7-9 and TRBJ2-2, with D possibly matching TRBD1 (6 bases). V was cut by 5 bases and J by 4 bases, with 26 bases left in between. Germline-derived CDR1 and CDR2 are SEHNR and FQNEAQ (reference sequence). The CDR3 is 19 residues long.

The genes are TRBV13 and TRBJ2-7, with D unresolved. Trimming took 5 bases from V and 1 from J, leaving 15 bases between them. CDR1 is PRHDT and CDR2 is FYEKMQ in the germline V gene (reference sequence). CDR3 length equals 15 residues. CDR3 DNA sequence: TGTGCCAGCAGCGATTCGCGTATAGGTTCCTACGAGCAGTACTTC. Its protein product is CASSDSRIGSYEQYF.

This clone appeared a single time. The genes are TRBV25-1 and TRBJ2-5; TRBD1 agrees at 12 bases. Germline CDR1 and CDR2: MGHDK and SYGVNS. This CDR3 is 15 amino acids long. Trimming removed 3 bases from V and 7 bases from J; junction bases left unmatched: 6. The CDR3 DNA reads as TGTGCCAGCAGTGAGGGACAGGGGGCGAAGGGGACCCAGTACTTC. Its protein is CASSEGQGAKGTQYF. Drawing the rest from reference TRBV25-1 and TRBJ2-5, the complete variable domain is EADIYQTPRYLVIGTGKKITLECSQTMGHDKMYWYQQDPGMELHLIHYSYGVNSTEKGDLSSESTVSRIRTEHFPLTLESARPSHTSQYLCASSEGQGAKGTQYFGPGTRLLVL.

The rearrangement links TRBV28 to TRBJ2-3; TRBD1 is a possible D gene (6 bases). The CDR3 spans 15 residues. V was pared by 1 base and J by 3 bases, with 11 bases between. CDR1 is MDHEN and CDR2 is SYDVKM in the germline V gene. CDR3 bases: TGTGCCAGCAGTTTATTGAACGACAGGACAGATACGCAGTATTTT. Its protein product is CASSLLNDRTDTQYF.

This clone occurred once. The rearrangement links TRBV19 to TRBJ2-2; tentatively, D is TRBD1 or TRBD2 (6 bases each). The V gene's germline CDR1 is LNHDA and CDR2 SQIVND (reference sequence). Between the trimmed V and J ends, which lost 5 bases and 2 bases, there was a span of 24 bases. This CDR3 comprises 19 residues. CDR3 amino acids: CASSRKGPGGGSNTGELFF. The CDR3 DNA reads TGTGCCAGTAGTCGTAAGGGCCCAGGAGGGGGGTCCAACACCGGGGAGCTGTTTTTT.

The CDR3 nucleotides read TGTGCCAGCAGTTTCCCCAGATATAGCAATCAGCCCCAGCATTTT. Protein: CASSFPRYSNQPQHF. The chain uses TRBV28 and TRBJ1-5; D gene ambiguous. Germline V CDR1 and CDR2: MDHEN, SYDVKM. This CDR3 is 15 amino acids long. V lost 3 bases and J lost 0, with 9 bases in between.

The chain couples TRBV28 to TRBJ1-2, with TRBD1 matching 7 bases. Trimming took 3 bases from V and 0 from J; bases not matched to a gene: 1. CDR1 and CDR2 (germline): MDHEN, SYDVKM. The CDR3 contains 14 residues. CDR3 region: CASSFGTANYGYTF. CDR3 sequence (DNA): TGTGCCAGCAGTTTCGGGACAGCTAACTATGGCTACACCTTC.

Here the CDR3 DNA reads TGTGCCAGCAGCTTAGCCAGGGGGCCCCTTGGGTACAATGAGCAGTTCTTC. It yields the protein CASSLARGPLGYNEQFF. This chain uses TRBV11-1 with TRBJ2-1, with 8 bases matching TRBD1. The germline gives CDR1 SGHAT, CDR2 FQDESV (reference sequence). Germline trimming cut 0 bases from V and 4 bases from J; bases unmatched to any gene: 8. This CDR3 comprises 17 residues.

This clone was seen only once. The rearrangement joins TRBV23-1 to TRBJ2-7; TRBD2 matches 9 bases. TRBV23-1 is an ORF, and what it does is uncertain. The CDR3 is made up of 15 amino acids. The V segment lost 6 bases and the J segment 2 bases; nucleotides outside the gene matches: 8. The CDR3 DNA is TGCGCCAGCAGACCTCTAGCGGGACTAACCTACGAGCAGTACTTC. Amino acids: CASRPLAGLTYEQYF.

This sequence joins TRBV27 and TRBJ2-5; D may match TRBD1 or TRBD2 (7 bases each). The CDR3 is 14 amino acids. The V and J ends lost 5 bases and 5 bases respectively, with 15 bases between them. CDR1 is MNHEY and CDR2 is SMNVEV in the germline V gene (reference sequence). The CDR3, as DNA: TGTGCCAGCAGTCCCCCAGGGGGGGGTGAGACCCAGTACTTC. Translating it yields CASSPPGGGETQYF.

The V and J genes are TRBV7-2 and TRBJ2-7; D call uncertain. Germline CDR1 SGHTA, CDR2 FQGNSA. The CDR3 spans 13 residues. CDR3 nucleotide sequence: TGTGATTCTGGATGGGGTTTAACCTACGAGCAGTACTTC. Its translation: CDSGWGLTYEQYF. Combining the CDR3 with reference TRBV7-2 and TRBJ2-7 gives the whole variable domain GAGVSQSPSNKVTEKGKDVELRCDPISGHTALYWYRQSLGQGLEFLIYFQGNSAPDKSGLPSDRFSAERTGGSVSTLTIQRTQQEDSAVYLCDSGWGLTYEQYFGPGTRLTVT.

J is TRBJ2-7 and V is TRBV19; unclear D gene. Germline values: CDR1 LNHDA, CDR2 SQIVND (reference sequence). V was shortened by 5 bases and J by 4 bases, with 6 bases between the two germline ends. The length of the CDR3 is 11 residues. The CDR3 sequence: CASSFGYEQYF. DNA for the CDR3: TGTGCCAGTAGTTTTGGATACGAGCAGTACTTC.

V and J are TRBV28 and TRBJ2-1; 11 bases agree with TRBD2. The CDR3 extends over 17 amino acids. The germline V gene has CDR1 MDHEN and CDR2 SYDVKM. V was clipped by 4 bases and J by 2 bases; unmatched bases: 7. The chain's CDR3 is CASSSSLSGGAYNEQFF. The CDR3 region has the DNA TGTGCCAGCAGTTCCTCGCTTAGCGGGGGGGCCTACAATGAGCAGTTCTTC.

The V and J genes are TRBV18 and TRBJ2-5; unclear D gene. CDR3 length: 14 amino acids. The V end was cut by 3 bases, the J end by 4 bases, with 12 bases between. Looked up from germline, CDR1 is KGHSH and CDR2 is LQKENI. DNA of the CDR3: TGTGCCAGCTCACCCCGACCGGGTCGAGAGACCCAGTACTTC. Protein: CASSPRPGRETQYF. Looking up the rest from reference TRBV18 and TRBJ2-5 gives the full variable domain: NAGVMQNPRHLVRRRGQEARLRCSPMKGHSHVYWYRQLPEEGLKFMVYLQKENIIDESGMPKERFSAEFPKEGPSILRIQQVVRGDSAAYFCASSPRPGRETQYFGPGTRLLVL.

The chain has TRBV28 and TRBJ1-5; D uncertain. This CDR3 comprises 16 residues. The V and J ends lost 2 bases and 1 base respectively, with 12 bases between them. Germline CDR1 is MDHEN and CDR2 is SYDVKM. The CDR3 DNA sequence: TGTGCCAGCAGTTTAGGAGGCGGACCAAGCAATCAGCCCCAGCATTTT. Residues: CASSLGGGPSNQPQHF. Full variable domain (remainder filled in from reference TRBV28 and TRBJ1-5): DVKVTQSSRYLVKRTGEKVFLECVQDMDHENMFWYRQDPGLGLRLIYFSYDVKMKEKGDIPEGYSVSREKKERFSLILESASTNQTSMYLCASSLGGGPSNQPQHFGDGTRLSIL.

The chain employs TRBV6-4 and TRBJ2-1; a possible D gene is TRBD2 (6 bases). This CDR3 has 14 residues. The V gene lost 3 bases and the J gene lost 12 bases, with 18 bases spanning the gap. The germline CDR1 and CDR2 sequences are MRHNA and SNTAGT. CDR3 nucleotide sequence: TGTGCCAGCAGTGAAAGTAGCGGACTCCAAGGGCAGTTCTTC. Translated: CASSESSGLQGQFF.

This clone turned up a few times. V and J are TRBV28 and TRBJ1-2; 10 bases map to TRBD1. J gave up 6 bases and V 4 bases, and 5 bases lay outside the gene matches. CDR3 size: 14 residues. CDR1 and CDR2 from the germline V gene are MDHEN and SYDVKM. For the CDR3, the DNA is TGTGCCAGCAGTTCCTGGACAGGGGGAGATGGCTACACCTTC. The encoded protein is CASSSWTGGDGYTF.

The chain couples TRBV28 to TRBJ1-1; D call uncertain. Germline V lookup: CDR1 MDHEN, CDR2 SYDVKM. Trimming pared 5 bases from V and 6 bases from J, leaving 16 bases between. The CDR3 is 14 amino acids. The CDR3 here is CASSPWEGTPEAFF. The CDR3 DNA sequence: TGTGCCAGCAGTCCCTGGGAGGGAACCCCTGAAGCTTTCTTT.